Below, one T cell receptor (beta chain) is given with its context. Antigen specificity is unknown. Via MiXCR, TCRdb re-called the RT-PCR reads, giving one row per CDR3 protein. The repertoire consists of about 800,000 distinct CDR3 sequences, with less than 25% occurring once and the leading ten covering roughly a tenth. These data come from a study of response to subunit inactivated influenza vaccine. Whole-study results and caveats: The authors suggested that every seasonal influenza vaccination recruits few new T cells.

Germline CDR1 is KGHDR and CDR2 is SFDVKD. CDR3 length: 16 amino acids. Trimming removed 1 base from V and 5 bases from J; junction bases left unmatched: 8. The receptor was isolated from a man aged 45-65 years who received an inactivated influenza vaccine. This specimen consisted of PBMCs from blood, obtained less than 6 days after vaccination. The chain employs TRBV24-1 and TRBJ2-5, with 8 bases that match TRBD2. In DNA, the CDR3 is TGTGCCACCAGTGATTTAGCTAGCGGGCGATGGGAGACCCAGTACTTC. This codes for CATSDLASGRWETQYF.